These 28 T cell receptor beta chains originate from one sample sequenced in a study of shared clonotypes between healthy human individuals (dated by TCRdb to about 2020). CD8 naive samples were obtained by positive selection for CCR7 among CD45RO-negative cells, yielding a CD45RA+CCR7+ population from which TemRA cells were excluded. The library was made by the immunoSEQ multiplex PCR assay. TCRdb obtained this table from immuneACCESS and retained in-frame rearrangements with V and J assigned. These tables miss some clones; where compared with another copy, unresolved V genes account for less than half of the shortfall, and the remainder is unexplained. The sample table holds under 600,000 clones, of which about 98% were seen once. The top ten hold 0.3% of the sample. Material for sequencing was naive CD8+ T cells sorted from blood. According to the study, the label for this sample's cell subset or site signals: CD45RA+CCR7+. The receptors were gathered from a man in his thirties or forties in good health.

The gene calls are TRBV5-5 and TRBJ2-7, with a tentative D call TRBD1 (5 bases). The CDR3 loop spans 12 amino acids. Germline CDR1 reads SGHKS; CDR2 reads YYEKEE (reference sequence). V lost 1 base to trimming and J lost 6 bases, with 8 bases between them. In DNA, the CDR3 is TGTGCCAGCAGCTTGTTTGGGGCCGAGCAGTACTTC. As protein: CASSLFGAEQYF.

The CDR3: CASSPASGGGNEQFF. CDR3 nucleotide sequence: TGTGCCAGCTCACCTGCTAGCGGAGGGGGCAATGAGCAGTTCTTC. V and J are TRBV18 and TRBJ2-1, with D perhaps TRBD2 (7 bases). The CDR3 consists of 15 residues. In germline, CDR1 is KGHSH, CDR2 LQKENI. Trimming cost V 3 bases and J 6 bases, with 15 bases left between them.

V usage is TRBV19 and J usage is TRBJ2-7; D might be TRBD1 or TRBD2, each matching 5 bases. The V and J ends lost 3 bases and 2 bases respectively, with 11 bases between them. The germline V gene has CDR1 LNHDA and CDR2 SQIVND (reference sequence). The CDR3 has 14 residues. In nucleotides, the CDR3 is TGTGCCAGTAGTATGGGAGACAGTCCCTACGAGCAGTACTTC. It encodes CASSMGDSPYEQYF.

The rearrangement joins TRBV5-6 to TRBJ2-2, with D possibly matching TRBD2 (6 bases). The germline V gene has CDR1 SGHDT and CDR2 YYEEEE. The CDR3 has 16 amino acids. Between the trimmed V and J ends, which lost 0 bases and 0 bases, there was a span of 9 bases. The CDR3 loop is CASSLGTTTNTGELFF. Written as DNA, the CDR3 is TGTGCCAGCAGCTTGGGGACTACCACGAACACCGGGGAGCTGTTTTTT.

The chain joins TRBV11-2 to TRBJ2-5; TRBD1 matches at 7 bases. CDR3 size: 15 residues. Germline V gene lookup returns CDR1 SGHAT and CDR2 FQNNGV. The trim removed 4 bases at V and 2 bases at J, leaving 7 bases unmatched. DNA of the CDR3: TGTGCCAGCAGCTCGTACCGGGACAGACAAGAGACCCAGTACTTC. Translation: CASSSYRDRQETQYF.

This clone was counted once. The chain carries TRBV11-2 and TRBJ2-3; perhaps TRBD1 as D (6 bases). CDR3 length: 17 amino acids. Germline lookup yields CDR1 SGHAT and CDR2 FQNNGV. V lost 5 bases and J lost 0, with 18 bases in between. DNA of the CDR3: TGTGCCAGCAGCCTCTCTCTCGGGACAACTAGCACAGATACGCAGTATTTT. It translates to CASSLSLGTTSTDTQYF.

CDR3 bases: TGTGCCAGCAGCCCCGGGCTAGCGGGCATTTACGAGCAGTACTTC. This sequence encodes CASSPGLAGIYEQYF. The gene calls are TRBV27 and TRBJ2-7; 8 bases are shared with TRBD2. Germline V gene data show CDR1 as MNHEY and CDR2 as SMNVEV (reference sequence). The CDR3 consists of 15 residues. V lost 6 bases to trimming and J lost 4 bases; unmatched junction nucleotides: 11.

CDR3 DNA: TGTGCCAGCAGCGTTAGCGATTCGGATCGGGAGCAGTACTTC. Translated, it gives CASSVSDSDREQYF. The J gene is TRBJ2-7, the V gene TRBV9, with TRBD2 as a possible D gene (5 bases). The CDR3 has 14 residues. The germline V and J ends were trimmed by 2 bases and 7 bases, with 16 bases remaining between them. Germline-derived CDR1 and CDR2 are SGDLS and YYNGEE.

The CDR3 protein is CASSSTSGFRHEKLFF. As DNA, the CDR3 is TGTGCCAGCAGCTCGACCTCAGGGTTTCGGCATGAAAAACTGTTTTTT. This chain uses TRBV7-9 with TRBJ1-4; D might be TRBD1 (5 bases). The CDR3 is 16 amino acids. Trimming removed 4 bases from V and 6 bases from J, with 18 bases in between. Per germline, CDR1 SEHNR and CDR2 FQNEAQ (reference sequence). Based on the CDR3 plus reference TRBV7-9 and TRBJ1-4, the full variable domain is DTGVSQNPRHKITKRGQNVTFRCDPISEHNRLYWYRQTLGQGPEFLTYFQNEAQLEKSRLLSDRFSAERPKGSFSTLEIQRTEQGDSAMYLCASSSTSGFRHEKLFFGSGTQLSVL.

As to this clone: This same CDR3 is encoded by further DNA sequences in the sample. The chain employs TRBV29-1 and TRBJ1-1; no firm D call. The length of the CDR3 is 12 residues. V was pared by 5 bases and J by 0 bases, with 7 bases between. Germline CDR1 reads SQVTM; CDR2 reads ANQGSEA. CDR3 nucleotide sequence: TGCAGCGTTTTTGATCTGAACACTGAAGCTTTCTTT. It translates to CSVFDLNTEAFF.

The chain recombines TRBV5-1 with TRBJ1-1; possible D gene TRBD1, 6 bases. CDR1 and CDR2 (germline): SGHRS, YFSETQ. Trimming removed 2 bases from V and 0 bases from J, with 11 bases in between. This CDR3 has 15 amino acids. Written as DNA, the CDR3 is TGCGCCAGCAGCTTCCGGCAGGGGATGAACACTGAAGCTTTCTTT. Encoded protein: CASSFRQGMNTEAFF.

The chain links TRBV6-6 to TRBJ1-4; D ambiguous. Germline V lookup: CDR1 MNHNY, CDR2 SVGAGI (reference sequence). The CDR3 has 15 amino acids. Trimming cost V 6 bases and J 4 bases, with 15 bases left between them. CDR3 sequence (DNA): TGTGCCAGCAGCCCCCCGGGTAACGTTAATGAAAAACTGTTTTTT. This gives the protein CASSPPGNVNEKLFF.

This sequence joins TRBV29-1 and TRBJ2-7, with 11 bases aligning to TRBD2. Trimming cost V 7 bases and J 0 bases; bases outside gene matches: 5. The CDR3 runs 14 residues. Per the germline V gene, CDR1 is SQVTM and CDR2 is ANQGSEA. The CDR3 sequence: CSALTSGTSYEQYF. The CDR3 nucleotides read TGCAGCGCCTTGACTAGCGGGACCTCCTACGAGCAGTACTTC.

The V call is TRBV19, the J call TRBJ2-7, with unresolved D. CDR1 is LNHDA and CDR2 is SQIVND in the germline V gene (reference sequence). Trimming removed 11 bases at V and 0 bases at J, with 8 bases between. This CDR3 contains 11 residues. The CDR3 loop reads CASPPSYEQYF. The CDR3 nucleotides read TGTGCCTCTCCCCCCTCCTACGAGCAGTACTTC.

The V and J genes are TRBV7-3 and TRBJ2-7, with 7 bases that match TRBD2. The CDR3 sequence is 15 residues long. Trimming cost V 4 bases and J 2 bases; bases outside gene matches: 8. Germline assignment: CDR1 SGHTA and CDR2 FQGTGA. CDR3 in amino acids: CASSSVRERPYEQYF. CDR3 in DNA: TGTGCCAGCAGCTCAGTGCGGGAGCGACCCTACGAGCAGTACTTC. Together with reference TRBV7-3 and TRBJ2-7, the CDR3 gives the full variable domain: GAGVSQTPSNKVTEKGKYVELRCDPISGHTALYWYRQSLGQGPEFLIYFQGTGAADDSGLPNDRFFAVRPEGSVSTLKIQRTERGDSAVYLCASSSVRERPYEQYFGPGTRLTVT.

This sequence joins TRBV19 and TRBJ1-1; D possibly corresponds to TRBD1 (6 bases). The V and J ends lost 3 bases and 6 bases respectively, with 14 bases between them. The germline CDR1 and CDR2 sequences are LNHDA and SQIVND (reference sequence). This CDR3 region has 14 residues. The CDR3 DNA is TGTGCCAGTAGTATTACGGGGACAAGTCCTGAAGCTTTCTTT. This encodes CASSITGTSPEAFF.

This clone was counted a single time. The chain joins TRBV15 to TRBJ2-7; TRBD1 agrees at 7 bases. This CDR3 has 15 residues. Germline trimming cut 1 base from V and 1 base from J; bases unmatched to any gene: 4. Germline V gene sequence: CDR1 LNHNV, CDR2 YYDKDF (reference sequence). The DNA for the CDR3 is TGTGCCACCAGCAGAGTCCGGGGACAGTCCTACGAGCAGTACTTC. Protein product: CATSRVRGQSYEQYF.

J is TRBJ2-3 and V is TRBV23-1; D is unclear. TRBV23-1 is classed as an ORF, of uncertain function. The CDR3 is 15 residues long. Deletions cut 8 bases from V and 0 bases from J, with 15 bases between. In DNA form, the CDR3 reads TGCGCCAGCCCCGCCGCCAATGCTAGCACAGATACGCAGTATTTT. It translates to CASPAANASTDTQYF.

V usage is TRBV7-9 and J usage is TRBJ2-7, with D perhaps given as TRBD1 or TRBD2 (7 bases each). Germline V gene data show CDR1 as SEHNR and CDR2 as FQNEAQ (reference sequence). CDR3 length: 15 residues. V was clipped by 5 bases and J by 3 bases, with 17 bases between them. CDR3 sequence (DNA): TGTGCCAGCAGCCATAAGACAGGGAGGGACTACGAGCAGTACTTC. Amino acid sequence: CASSHKTGRDYEQYF. Complete variable domain (other parts from reference TRBV7-9 and TRBJ2-7): DTGVSQNPRHKITKRGQNVTFRCDPISEHNRLYWYRQTLGQGPEFLTYFQNEAQLEKSRLLSDRFSAERPKGSFSTLEIQRTEQGDSAMYLCASSHKTGRDYEQYFGPGTRLTVT.

This chain links TRBV19 with TRBJ1-1; TRBD1 agrees at 8 bases. The V segment lost 8 bases and the J segment 2 bases; nucleotides outside the gene matches: 10. This CDR3 region has 15 residues. Germline-derived CDR1 and CDR2 are LNHDA and SQIVND (reference sequence). CDR3 nucleotides: TGTGCCAGTGACTGGGGACAGGCTTTAAACACTGAAGCTTTCTTT. Its protein is CASDWGQALNTEAFF. The variable domain in full, with the rest retrieved from reference TRBV19 and TRBJ1-1, is DGGITQSPKYLFRKEGQNVTLSCEQNLNHDAMYWYRQDPGQGLRLIYYSQIVNDFQKGDIAEGYSVSREKKESFPLTVTSAQKNPTAFYLCASDWGQALNTEAFFGQGTRLTVV.

The CDR3 here is CASSFRGSTNEKLFF. In DNA, the CDR3 is TGCGCCAGCAGCTTCAGGGGTTCGACTAATGAAAAACTGTTTTTT. The chain joins TRBV5-1 to TRBJ1-4, with a weak D call TRBD1 (6 bases). The CDR3 sequence is 15 residues long. Germline V gene data show CDR1 as SGHRS and CDR2 as YFSETQ. V dropped 2 bases and J dropped 2 bases, with 10 bases sitting between them.

V is TRBV7-9 and J is TRBJ1-1; D is unresolved. The CDR3 runs 15 residues. The germline gives CDR1 SEHNR, CDR2 FQNEAQ (reference sequence). The V gene lost 1 base and the J gene lost 1 base, with 10 bases spanning the gap. CDR3 in amino acids: CASSLDPIENTEAFF. DNA for the CDR3: TGTGCCAGCAGCTTAGATCCCATAGAGAACACTGAAGCTTTCTTT.

The chain is built from TRBV9 and TRBJ2-1; D is undetermined. Germline values: CDR1 SGDLS, CDR2 YYNGEE. The CDR3 length is 12 residues. Trimming pared 1 base from V and 5 bases from J, leaving 4 bases between. DNA of the CDR3: TGTGCCAGCAGCGTACTCGACAATGAGCAGTTCTTC. It codes for CASSVLDNEQFF.

V gene TRBV27 combines with J gene TRBJ2-7, with 7 bases lining up with TRBD2. The CDR3 loop spans 14 amino acids. Germline V gene sequence: CDR1 MNHEY, CDR2 SMNVEV (reference sequence). V lost 3 bases and J lost 2; bases outside the gene matches: 4. The CDR3 coding sequence is TGTGCCAGCAGTTTTGGGACTAACACCTACGAGCAGTACTTC. It is translated as CASSFGTNTYEQYF.

The chain employs TRBV5-5 and TRBJ2-4; 8 bases line up with TRBD1. The CDR3 loop spans 16 amino acids. Per the germline V gene, CDR1 is SGHKS and CDR2 is YYEKEE (reference sequence). The J segment lost 0 bases and the V segment lost 2 bases, leaving 4 bases of the junction unmatched. The CDR3 DNA reads as TGTGCCAGCAGCTTCTTGACAGGGGCAGCCAAAAACATTCAGTACTTC. It is translated as CASSFLTGAAKNIQYF.

V is TRBV7-2 and J is TRBJ2-7; D might be TRBD1 (6 bases). The CDR3 sequence is 15 residues long. Per germline, CDR1 SGHTA and CDR2 FQGNSA. Trimming pared 1 base from V and 3 bases from J, leaving 13 bases between. In DNA, the CDR3 is TGTGCCAGCAGCTTAGATACCCGGACAGTCTACGAGCAGTACTTC. Amino acids: CASSLDTRTVYEQYF. Using reference TRBV7-2 and TRBJ2-7 for the parts outside the CDR3, the full variable domain is GAGVSQSPSNKVTEKGKDVELRCDPISGHTALYWYRQSLGQGLEFLIYFQGNSAPDKSGLPSDRFSAERTGGSVSTLTIQRTQQEDSAVYLCASSLDTRTVYEQYFGPGTRLTVT.

The chain uses TRBV7-9 and TRBJ2-7, with TRBD1 matching 10 bases. This CDR3 region has 16 residues. Per germline, CDR1 SEHNR and CDR2 FQNEAQ (reference sequence). Germline trimming cut 4 bases from V and 4 bases from J; bases unmatched to any gene: 10. The CDR3, as DNA: TGTGCCAGCAGCTCCACGCCGGGACAGGGGACTTACGAGCAGTACTTC. Amino acid sequence: CASSSTPGQGTYEQYF.

This rearrangement joins TRBV27 to TRBJ2-5, with D perhaps TRBD2 (5 bases). Germline CDR1 and CDR2: MNHEY and SMNVEV (reference sequence). V lost 1 base and J 4 bases, leaving 16 bases between the germline ends. The length of the CDR3 is 16 residues. The CDR3 here is CASSLFIPLEGETQYF. The CDR3 DNA reads as TGTGCCAGCAGTTTATTCATCCCTCTTGAGGGAGAGACCCAGTACTTC.